This T cell receptor beta chain was recovered during a study of cytomegalovirus exposure and HLA in healthy donors. CDR3 length: 16 amino acids. Germline loops: CDR1 SGHNT, CDR2 YYREEE (reference sequence). V lost 1 base and J lost 5; bases outside the gene matches: 7. Of note for this clone: The target antigen is unknown.

PCR primers comprised 60 Vbeta and 13 Jbeta primers. Repertoires were generated with immunoSEQ multiplex PCR, while TCRdb's copy carries only in-frame clones and drops some. The repertoire holds about 220,000 clones, about 74% seen once, with approximately 1.9% in the top ten. Study observations and caveats: As confirmed in vitro, three CMV-associated chains were specific for CMV antigens. For cytomegalovirus status, the classifier reportedly gave diagnoses with high specificity and sensitivity. Among CMV-associated TCR beta chains, most appeared HLA-restricted in a later analysis. Later analysis associated a missense DCLRE1C variant with TCR beta V- and J-gene trimming.

This clonotype was sampled from a woman aged 25 to 45 in good health and CMV-seronegative. This chain connects TRBV5-4 to TRBJ2-1; 9 bases are a match to TRBD1. Sample: PBMCs. The CDR3 is CASSLTGQGRDNEQFF. The CDR3 nucleotides read TGTGCCAGCAGCTTGACCGGACAGGGGAGGGACAATGAGCAGTTCTTC.